This TCR beta chain was recorded in a study of CD8 T cells in ankylosing spondylitis. Study-wide results and caveats: Seemingly distinctive of ankylosing spondylitis blood was a TCR beta motif formed by eight highly homologous variants. Disease-linked clones reportedly concentrated significantly in matched ankylosing spondylitis synovial fluid. In peripheral blood, disease-linked CD8+ clones occurred at relatively low frequencies.

Notes on this clonotype: The antigen remains undetermined.

V was pared by 2 bases and J by 4 bases, with 10 bases between. The CDR3 contains 13 residues. Germline loops: CDR1 SGHRS, CDR2 YFSETQ. The TCR beta libraries were generated through quantitative 5'-RACE incorporating molecular barcodes. MiXCR, run by TCRdb on the 5' RACE reads, gives a single entry per CDR3 protein. The sample consists of about 170,000 distinct CDR3 sequences, around 17% of them appearing once. The V gene is TRBV5-1, the J gene TRBJ2-7; no definite D call. The clonotype was recovered from a male donor with ankylosing spondylitis or in good health (not recorded which). Sequences were obtained from blood, either unsorted or a sorted T cell fraction (not recorded which). The CDR3 sequence: CASSFDGHYEQYF. The CDR3 DNA sequence: TGCGCCAGCAGCTTCGACGGCCATTACGAGCAGTACTTC.